This TCR beta chain originates from a study of tumor-infiltrating lymphocytes in localized non-small cell lung cancer. The wider study: Several tumor histologies, both smoking statuses, and some post-neoadjuvant chemotherapy samples were included.

General study findings and limits: T-cell fraction did not differ between immunotypes IM1 and IM2.

For this clone: The antigen remains undetermined.

Method: immunoSEQ multiplex PCR; TCRdb's copy keeps in-frame clones and lacks some. The sample has about 13,000 clones, 68% seen once. Germline V gene data show CDR1 as SQVTM and CDR2 as ANQGSEA. V lost 6 bases, J lost 4 bases, and 4 bases stayed unmatched. The CDR3 has 14 amino acids. This receptor was obtained from a human donor with non-small cell lung cancer. This chain uses TRBV29-1 with TRBJ2-5; TRBD2 aligns across 14 bases. Sequencing was carried out using lung tumor tissue. The CDR3 nucleotides are TGCAGCGTGGGGGGGACTAGCGGGGGAGAGACCCAGTACTTC. Its protein product is CSVGGTSGGETQYF. The whole variable domain, filled in from reference TRBV29-1 and TRBJ2-5, reads SAVISQKPSRDICQRGTSLTIQCQVDSQVTMMFWYRQQPGQSLTLIATANQGSEATYESGFVIDKFPISRPNLTFSTLTVSNMSPEDSSIYLCSVGGTSGGETQYFGPGTRLLVL.